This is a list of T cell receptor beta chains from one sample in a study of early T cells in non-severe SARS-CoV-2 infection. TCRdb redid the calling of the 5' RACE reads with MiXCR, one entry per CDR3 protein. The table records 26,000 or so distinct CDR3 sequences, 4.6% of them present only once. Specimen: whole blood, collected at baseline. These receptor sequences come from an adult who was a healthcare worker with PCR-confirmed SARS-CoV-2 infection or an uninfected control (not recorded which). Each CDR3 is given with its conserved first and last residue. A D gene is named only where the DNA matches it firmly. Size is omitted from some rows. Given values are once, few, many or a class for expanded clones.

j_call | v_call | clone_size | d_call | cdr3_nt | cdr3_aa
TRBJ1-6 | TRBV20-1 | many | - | TGCAGTGCTAGAGATCATGACCTCGGCGGTTCACCCCTCCACTTT | CSARDHDLGGSPLHF
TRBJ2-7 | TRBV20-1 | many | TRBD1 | TGCAGTGCCCAACCGGGACAGGGTGGATCCTACGAGCAGTACTTC | CSAQPGQGGSYEQYF
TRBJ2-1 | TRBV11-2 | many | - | TGTGCCAGCAGCTTAGGACTACACTCCGCCCTGCAGTTCTTC | CASSLGLHSALQFF
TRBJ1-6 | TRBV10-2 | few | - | TGCGCCAGCATGTCCCAGATTGGAATTTCACCCCTCCACTTT | CASMSQIGISPLHF
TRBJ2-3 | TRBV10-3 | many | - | TGTGCCATCAGTGAGGCCCCGGGGGCAGGGGCGACAGATACGCAGTATTTT | CAISEAPGAGATDTQYF
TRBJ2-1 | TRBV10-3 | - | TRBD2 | TGTGCCATTGCTATAACTAGCGGGAGACACAATGAGCAGTTCTTC | CAIAITSGRHNEQFF
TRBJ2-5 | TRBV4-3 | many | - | TGCGCCAGCAGCCAAGATCCTCAGGGCAGGGGGGAAGAGACCCAGTACTTC | CASSQDPQGRGEETQYF
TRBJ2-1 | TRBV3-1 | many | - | TGTGCCAGCAGCCACAGGGAGGTCCCCACAATTAATGAGCAGTTCTTC | CASSHREVPTINEQFF
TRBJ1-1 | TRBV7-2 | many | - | TGTGCCAGCAGCCTACCATCAGAAGCTTTCTTT | CASSLPSEAFF
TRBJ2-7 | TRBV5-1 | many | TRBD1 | TGCGCCAGCAGCTTGGAACCGGGACAGGTCAACGAGCAGTACTTC | CASSLEPGQVNEQYF
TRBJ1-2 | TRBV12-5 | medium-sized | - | TGTGCTAGTGGTTTGACGCCAGAAGGCTATGGCTACACCTTC | CASGLTPEGYGYTF
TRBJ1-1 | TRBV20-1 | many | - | TGCAGTGCTAGGGAATGGGATTCGGACACTGAAGCTTTCTTT | CSAREWDSDTEAFF
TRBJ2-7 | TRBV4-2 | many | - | TGTGCCAGCAGCCCTCAGGGTCTACGAAACGAGCAGTACTTC | CASSPQGLRNEQYF
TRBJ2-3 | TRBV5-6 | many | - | TGTGCCAGCAGCCCTACCTTCCTGTCAACGGCCACAGATACGCAGTATTTT | CASSPTFLSTATDTQYF
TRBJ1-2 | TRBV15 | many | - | TGTGCCACCCGCCCGGGGGGCGACCCCTATGGCTACACCTTC | CATRPGGDPYGYTF
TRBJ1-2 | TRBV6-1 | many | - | TGTGCCAGCCGCCGGGGACCAGGGAGCGATGGCTACACCTTC | CASRRGPGSDGYTF
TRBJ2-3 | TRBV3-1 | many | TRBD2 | TGTGCCAGCAGCCAACCTCCCCGGACTAGCGGGAGAAGCTTGACAGATACGCAGTATTTT | CASSQPPRTSGRSLTDTQYF
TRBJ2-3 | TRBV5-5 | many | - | TGTGCCAGCAGCTCGAGCCCAGATTCGGCAGATACGCAGTATTTT | CASSSSPDSADTQYF
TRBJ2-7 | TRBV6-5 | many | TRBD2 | TGTGCCAGCAGTTACTCGGGAGAGGGAGGGTTATACGAGCAGTACTTC | CASSYSGEGGLYEQYF
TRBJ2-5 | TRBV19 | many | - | TGTGCCAGTAGTATAAATCTAGTGACAGAAGAGACCCAGTACTTC | CASSINLVTEETQYF
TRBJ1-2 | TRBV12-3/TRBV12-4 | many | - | TGTGCCAGCACCTCGATCGACAGAGATGGCTACACCTTC | CASTSIDRDGYTF
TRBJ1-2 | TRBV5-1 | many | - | TGCGCCAGCAGCTTGGATAGAAACGGCTACACCTTC | CASSLDRNGYTF
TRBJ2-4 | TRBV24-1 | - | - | TGTGCCACAGGAGGGTCGGACCGGGAAGGCAAAAACATTCAGTACTTC | CATGGSDREGKNIQYF
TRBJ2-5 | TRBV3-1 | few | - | TGTGCCAGCAGCCAAGAAACAGAGACCCAGTACTTC | CASSQETETQYF
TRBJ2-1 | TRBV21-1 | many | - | TGTGCCAGCAGCATCTCCGCGGGCGGGGGAATGGTCAATGAGCAGTTCTTC | CASSISAGGGMVNEQFF
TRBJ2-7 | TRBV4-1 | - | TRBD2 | TGCGCCAGCAGCCACCCTGGAAGCGGGAGAAGAGAGCAGTACTTC | CASSHPGSGRREQYF
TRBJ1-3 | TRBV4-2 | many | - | TGTGCCAGCAGCCCGGGACCAAGCTCTGAAAACACCATATATTTT | CASSPGPSSENTIYF
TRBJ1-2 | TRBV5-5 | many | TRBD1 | TGTGCCAGCAGTCCGGGGACAGCTAACTATGGCTACACCTTC | CASSPGTANYGYTF
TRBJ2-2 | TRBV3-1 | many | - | TGTGCCAGCAGCCGAGGTAGCCCCAACACCGGGGAGCTGTTTTTT | CASSRGSPNTGELFF
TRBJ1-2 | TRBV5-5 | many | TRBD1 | TGTGCCAGCAGCTCGCATCCGGGACAGTCTAACTATGGCTACACCTTC | CASSSHPGQSNYGYTF
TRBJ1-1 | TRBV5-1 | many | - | TGCGCCAGCAGCTTGGGACAGATTAACACTGAAGCTTTCTTT | CASSLGQINTEAFF
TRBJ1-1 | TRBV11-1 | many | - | TGTGCCAGCACCCACGAATGGGAAGCTGAAGCTTTCTTT | CASTHEWEAEAFF
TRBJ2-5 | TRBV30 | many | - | TGTGCCTGGAGTAGGCAGGGGAACCAAGAGACCCAGTACTTC | CAWSRQGNQETQYF
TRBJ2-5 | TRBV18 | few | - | TGTGCCAGCTCACCACGAACGGGCGGTGGGGAAGAGACCCAGTACTTC | CASSPRTGGGEETQYF
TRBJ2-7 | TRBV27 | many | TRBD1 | TGTGCCAGCAGGCCCGGACAGGACAGCTCCTACGAGCAGTACTTC | CASRPGQDSSYEQYF
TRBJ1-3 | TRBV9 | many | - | TGTGCCAGCAGCGTAGTGCCACTCGGACAGTCCTGGGACACCATATATTTT | CASSVVPLGQSWDTIYF
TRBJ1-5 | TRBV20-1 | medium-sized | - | TGCAGTGCTAGCATTACCGGGGCAGGGTACCAGCCCCAGCATTTT | CSASITGAGYQPQHF
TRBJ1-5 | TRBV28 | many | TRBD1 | TGTGCCAGCAGTGACAGGGGCAATCAGCCCCAGCATTTT | CASSDRGNQPQHF
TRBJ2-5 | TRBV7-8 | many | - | TGTGCCAGCAGCGTATCAGGGGAGACCCAGTACTTC | CASSVSGETQYF
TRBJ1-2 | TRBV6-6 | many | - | TGTGCCAGCAGTTACATGGCGGCTGGCTACACCTTC | CASSYMAAGYTF
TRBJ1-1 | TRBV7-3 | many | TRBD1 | TGTGCCAGCAGCTTGACAGGGGGCGTGGACACTGAAGCTTTCTTT | CASSLTGGVDTEAFF